Below, 7 T cell receptor beta chains from the same sample are listed, as sequenced in a study of blood T cell repertoires in COVID-19. Repertoires were generated with immunoSEQ multiplex PCR, while TCRdb's copy carries only in-frame clones and drops some. The top ten clones hold roughly 2.7% of a sample with more than 10,000 clones, around nine tenths of them seen once. The sequenced material came from peripheral blood. The receptors originated from a human donor in a cohort sampled during active COVID-19.

This clone was recorded only once. The CDR3 nucleotides are TGTGCCAGCAGCTTTCAGGGGACGGACATTCAGTACTTC. This codes for CASSFQGTDIQYF. The chain has TRBV5-4 and TRBJ2-4; D might be TRBD1 (6 bases). Germline CDR1 reads SGHNT; CDR2 reads YYREEE (reference sequence). The V end was cut by 2 bases, the J end by 8 bases, with 11 bases between. The CDR3 loop spans 13 amino acids.

The chain joins TRBV25-1 to TRBJ2-6; D uncertain. Germline CDR1 is MGHDK and CDR2 is SYGVNS. This CDR3 is built from 18 residues. V was shortened by 5 bases and J by 0 bases, with 17 bases between the two germline ends. The CDR3 sequence: CASSPRLGISSGANVLTF. The DNA for the CDR3 is TGTGCCAGCAGTCCCCGTCTAGGCATTTCCTCTGGGGCCAACGTCCTGACTTTC. Using reference TRBV25-1 and TRBJ2-6 for the parts outside the CDR3, the full variable domain is EADIYQTPRYLVIGTGKKITLECSQTMGHDKMYWYQQDPGMELHLIHYSYGVNSTEKGDLSSESTVSRIRTEHFPLTLESARPSHTSQYLCASSPRLGISSGANVLTFGAGSRLTVL.

This chain connects TRBV7-2 to TRBJ2-3, with TRBD2 matching 9 bases. The junction had 5 bases not matched to a gene; V was cut back by 1 base and J by 3 bases. The CDR3 contains 16 residues. Germline V lookup: CDR1 SGHTA, CDR2 FQGNSA. CDR3 region: CASSLGASGETDTQYF. CDR3 nucleotides: TGTGCCAGCAGCTTAGGGGCTAGCGGGGAAACAGATACGCAGTATTTT.

V usage is TRBV30 and J usage is TRBJ1-2; 7 positions match TRBD1. The CDR3 loop spans 13 amino acids. Germline V gene lookup returns CDR1 GTSNPN and CDR2 SVGIG (reference sequence). V lost 7 bases and J lost 4; bases outside the gene matches: 9. The CDR3 DNA follows: TGTGCCTACTCCCCGACAGGGATCTATGGCTACACCTTC. As protein: CAYSPTGIYGYTF.

This chain uses TRBV11-2 with TRBJ2-3, with a tentative D call TRBD1 (6 bases). CDR3 length: 13 residues. Germline CDR1 reads SGHAT; CDR2 reads FQNNGV. The ends were cut back, 3 bases at V and 6 bases at J, with 10 bases in the middle. The CDR3 nucleotides read TGTGCCAGCAGCTTCCGGGACACTGATACGCAGTATTTT. Its translation: CASSFRDTDTQYF.

The rearrangement uses TRBV7-9 and TRBJ1-4; D possibly corresponds to TRBD1 (5 bases). The V end lost 6 bases, the J end lost 5 bases, and 13 bases lay between the germline ends. The germline CDR1 and CDR2 sequences are SEHNR and FQNEAQ (reference sequence). The CDR3 totals 14 residues. CDR3 loop: CASSTGHVNEKLFF. For the CDR3, the DNA is TGTGCCAGCAGTACCGGACACGTCAATGAAAAACTGTTTTTT.

The CDR3 region has the DNA TGTGCCAGCAGCCGGGTAGCGGGGGGGACCTACAATGAGCAGTTCTTC. It yields the protein CASSRVAGGTYNEQFF. V is TRBV7-2 and J is TRBJ2-1; 11 nucleotides line up with TRBD2. The V gene's germline CDR1 is SGHTA and CDR2 FQGNSA. This CDR3 region has 16 residues. J lost 2 bases, V lost 5 bases, and 5 bases had no gene match.